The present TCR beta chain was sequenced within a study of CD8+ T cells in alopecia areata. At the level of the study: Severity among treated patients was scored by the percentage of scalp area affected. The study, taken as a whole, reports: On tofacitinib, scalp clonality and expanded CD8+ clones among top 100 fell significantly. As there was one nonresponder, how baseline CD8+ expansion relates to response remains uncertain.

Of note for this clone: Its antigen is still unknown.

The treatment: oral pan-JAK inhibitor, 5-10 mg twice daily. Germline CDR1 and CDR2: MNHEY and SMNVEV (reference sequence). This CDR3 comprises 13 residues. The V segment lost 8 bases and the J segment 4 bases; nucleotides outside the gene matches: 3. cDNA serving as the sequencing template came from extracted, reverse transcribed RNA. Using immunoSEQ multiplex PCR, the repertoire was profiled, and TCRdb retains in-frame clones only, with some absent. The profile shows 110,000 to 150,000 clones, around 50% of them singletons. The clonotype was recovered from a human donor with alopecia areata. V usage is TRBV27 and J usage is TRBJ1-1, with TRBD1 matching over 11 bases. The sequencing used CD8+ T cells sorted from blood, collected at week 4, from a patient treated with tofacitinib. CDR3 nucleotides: TGTGCCAGCGGACAGGGGGCAGGCACTGAAGCTTTCTTT. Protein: CASGQGAGTEAFF.